Below are 21 T cell receptor beta chains sequenced from a single sample in a study of T cell repertoires in cytomegalovirus infection. TCRdb reprocessed the reads via MiXCR and lists one record per CDR3 protein. Of approximately 130,000 distinct CDR3 sequences detected, 8.8% appear once; the ten largest clones hold around 10%. The sequencing sample was made of PBMCs. The source of these receptors is a human donor in good health (CMV status not recorded). Some clones in this sample may be carry-over from other donors' samples.

This clonotype came up a few times. The rearrangement joins TRBV2 to TRBJ1-5; D may be TRBD1 (6 bases). CDR1 and CDR2 (germline): SNHLY, FYNNEI. This CDR3 has 12 amino acids. The V and J ends lost 8 bases and 4 bases respectively, with 9 bases between them. Written as DNA, the CDR3 is TGTGCCAGCGGGCAGGGGAATCAGCCCCAGCATTTT. It specifies CASGQGNQPQHF.

The table lists this clonotype with many counts. The V gene is TRBV19, the J gene TRBJ2-6; D call uncertain. This CDR3 spans 15 amino acids. Trimming pared 4 bases from V and 0 bases from J, leaving 7 bases between. Germline V gene sequence: CDR1 LNHDA, CDR2 SQIVND (reference sequence). CDR3 sequence reads: CASSSRSSGANVLTF. CDR3 nucleotide sequence: TGTGCCAGTAGTAGCCGCAGCTCTGGGGCCAACGTCCTGACTTTC.

The chain has TRBV12-3 or TRBV12-4 and TRBJ2-3; 9 bases are shared with TRBD2. V gave up 4 bases and J gave up 7 bases; unmatched junction bases: 6. The CDR3 loop spans 14 amino acids. The CDR3 nucleotides read TGTGCCAGCAGTTCCCTAGCGGGGAGGAATACGCAGTATTTT. This encodes CASSSLAGRNTQYF.

The rearrangement uses TRBV7-3 and TRBJ2-3; D is uncertain. V was clipped by 2 bases and J by 9 bases, with 12 bases between them. The CDR3 totals 13 residues. Germline loops: CDR1 SGHTA, CDR2 FQGTGA. The CDR3 DNA reads as TGTGCCAGCAGCTTATTGGTCACCGAGACGCAGTATTTT. Translated: CASSLLVTETQYF.

This clonotype was seen many times. The V and J genes are TRBV6-5 and TRBJ1-1; 9 bases are a match to TRBD1. The germline CDR1 and CDR2 sequences are MNHEY and SVGAGI. The CDR3 extends over 17 amino acids. Trimming took 2 bases from V and 0 from J; bases not matched to a gene: 7. The CDR3 DNA reads TGTGCCAGCAGTTACACAGGGACAGGGAGATTGAACACTGAAGCTTTCTTT. Its protein product is CASSYTGTGRLNTEAFF.

This clonotype was observed at least ten times. The chain links TRBV25-1 to TRBJ1-1; D gene unclear. The CDR3 has 14 residues. From germline, CDR1 is MGHDK and CDR2 SYGVNS. Trimming removed 3 bases at V and 8 bases at J, with 16 bases between. The CDR3 DNA reads as TGTGCCAGCAGTGATCCTGACGGCCGTCCGGAAGCTTTCTTT. This sequence encodes CASSDPDGRPEAFF. Combining the CDR3 with reference TRBV25-1 and TRBJ1-1 gives the whole variable domain EADIYQTPRYLVIGTGKKITLECSQTMGHDKMYWYQQDPGMELHLIHYSYGVNSTEKGDLSSESTVSRIRTEHFPLTLESARPSHTSQYLCASSDPDGRPEAFFGQGTRLTVV.

This clonotype was counted at least ten times. The chain employs TRBV7-9 and TRBJ1-4; possibly TRBD1 for D (5 bases). CDR1 and CDR2 from the germline V gene are SEHNR and FQNEAQ (reference sequence). Trimming removed 7 bases at V and 7 bases at J, with 19 bases between. The CDR3 covers 15 residues. The CDR3 sequence: CASTPRGSVGEKLFF. In DNA form, the CDR3 reads TGTGCCAGCACCCCCCGGGGGAGTGTTGGTGAAAAACTGTTTTTT.

There are many counts of this clonotype. The chain uses TRBV2 and TRBJ1-1; D not certain. From germline, CDR1 is SNHLY and CDR2 FYNNEI. This CDR3 has 19 residues. The V gene lost 5 bases and the J gene lost 0 bases, with 25 bases spanning the gap. Here the CDR3 DNA reads TGTGCCAGCAGTTTCGACACAACCGAAACCAAGCGGATGAACACTGAAGCTTTCTTT. It is translated as CASSFDTTETKRMNTEAFF.

On this clonotype itself: A clone one base away is much larger, so this may be a read error. This chain uses TRBV5-1 with TRBJ1-2; D remains ambiguous. CDR3 size: 15 residues. Germline values: CDR1 SGHRS, CDR2 YFSETQ. Trimming cost V 0 bases and J 7 bases, with 16 bases left between them. Written as DNA, the CDR3 is TGCGCCAGCAGCTTGGCTCCCCCGACGGACTGTGGCTACACCTTC. This sequence encodes CASSLAPPTDCGYTF.

The sample holds many counts of this clonotype. The gene calls are TRBV12-3 or TRBV12-4 and TRBJ1-2; 8 bases line up with TRBD1. V lost 0 bases and J lost 4; bases outside the gene matches: 1. The CDR3 extends over 14 amino acids. The CDR3: CASSLADRAYGYTF. The CDR3 coding sequence is TGTGCCAGCAGTTTAGCGGACAGGGCCTATGGCTACACCTTC.

In its sample, this clonotype was seen many times. The chain employs TRBV2 and TRBJ2-5; a weak D match, TRBD1 (6 bases). CDR1 and CDR2 (germline): SNHLY, FYNNEI. V lost 11 bases and J 7 bases, leaving 23 bases between the germline ends. CDR3 size: 14 residues. CDR3 nucleotides: TGTGCCGGCTCACAGGGAAAACTACTTCCGACCCAGTACTTC. Amino acid sequence: CAGSQGKLLPTQYF.

This clonotype was observed a few times. This rearrangement joins TRBV2 to TRBJ2-3; a weak D match, TRBD2 (6 bases). CDR1 is SNHLY, CDR2 FYNNEI, per germline. The CDR3 has 14 amino acids. Trimming pared 5 bases from V and 1 base from J, leaving 10 bases between. CDR3 nucleotides: TGTGCCAGCAGTCGGGGGATACGCACAGATACGCAGTATTTT. Protein sequence: CASSRGIRTDTQYF.

This clonotype has a count of ten or more. The CDR3 DNA is TGTGCCAGCACAAGAGACAGGGCTAGCTCCTACGAGCAGTACTTC. Protein: CASTRDRASSYEQYF. J is TRBJ2-7 and V is TRBV6-6; 7 positions agree with TRBD1. This CDR3 spans 15 amino acids. V was clipped by 7 bases and J by 0 bases; unmatched bases: 9. Germline V lookup: CDR1 MNHNY, CDR2 SVGAGI (reference sequence).

This clonotype was seen only a few times. The V call is TRBV2, the J call TRBJ1-4; D is uncertain. Germline V gives CDR1 SNHLY, CDR2 FYNNEI. V lost 5 bases and J 7 bases, leaving 23 bases between the germline ends. The CDR3 covers 17 residues. The CDR3 loop is CASSIAVVDSPSEKLFF. DNA of the CDR3: TGTGCCAGCAGTATAGCAGTTGTGGACTCGCCTAGTGAAAAACTGTTTTTT.

The chain combines TRBV28 with TRBJ2-5, with TRBD2 matching over 7 bases. Germline V CDR1 and CDR2: MDHEN, SYDVKM. CDR3 length: 14 amino acids. Trimming removed 6 bases from V and 5 bases from J; junction bases left unmatched: 9. The CDR3 DNA sequence: TGTGCCAGCAGCCTTAGCGGGCGGCCGGAGACCCAGTACTTC. It specifies CASSLSGRPETQYF.

The J gene is TRBJ2-3, the V gene TRBV18; no reliable D call. The CDR3 contains 13 residues. Germline CDR1 is KGHSH and CDR2 is LQKENI. Trimming took 1 base from V and 5 from J, leaving 7 bases between them. CDR3 protein: CASSPLMRDTQYF. As DNA, the CDR3 is TGTGCCAGCTCACCACTAATGAGAGATACGCAGTATTTT.

The sample holds many counts of this clonotype. The chain carries TRBV7-2 and TRBJ2-5; the D gene could be TRBD1 or TRBD2 (5 bases each). CDR1 is SGHTA and CDR2 is FQGNSA in the germline V gene. The CDR3 sequence is 16 residues long. Between the trimmed V and J ends, which lost 1 base and 4 bases, there was a span of 16 bases. CDR3 nucleotides: TGTGCCAGCAGCTTAGGGAGCCAGGTTGGGGGAGAGACCCAGTACTTC. The encoded protein is CASSLGSQVGGETQYF.

A remark on this clonotype: A read error may explain this, as a much larger clone is one base away. CDR3 loop: CASSLISGRGNQYF. CDR3 bases: TGTGCCAGCAGTTTAATCTCCGGCCGGGGGAACCAGTACTTC. The rearrangement joins TRBV12-3 or TRBV12-4 to TRBJ2-5; perhaps TRBD2 as D (6 bases). Trimming pared 2 bases from V and 10 bases from J, leaving 17 bases between. The CDR3 totals 14 residues.

In this sample, this clonotype turned up a few times. The chain recombines TRBV20-1 with TRBJ1-5, with 7 bases lining up with TRBD1. The CDR3 is made up of 16 amino acids. Germline lookup yields CDR1 DFQATT and CDR2 SNEGSKA (reference sequence). V shed 3 bases and J 0 bases; nucleotides not matched to a gene: 8. This CDR3 reads CSASWTGDYSNQPQHF. CDR3 nucleotide sequence: TGCAGTGCTAGTTGGACAGGAGATTATAGCAATCAGCCCCAGCATTTT.

The V call is TRBV6-2 or TRBV6-3, the J call TRBJ2-4; D is unresolved. CDR3 length: 14 amino acids. Per germline, CDR1 MNHEY and CDR2 SVGEGT. Trimming took 8 bases from V and 0 from J, leaving 11 bases between them. CDR3: CASERDSAKNIQYF. CDR3 bases: TGTGCCAGCGAACGTGATTCAGCCAAAAACATTCAGTACTTC.

The chain links TRBV4-1 to TRBJ1-5; no firm D call. Germline lookup yields CDR1 MGHRA and CDR2 YSYEKL. The CDR3 totals 16 residues. Trimming removed 1 base at V and 2 bases at J, with 12 bases between. Written as DNA, the CDR3 is TGCGCCAGCAGCCAAGTTATGAGGGTGGGCAATCAGCCCCAGCATTTT. Translated, it gives CASSQVMRVGNQPQHF.